This TCR beta chain stems from a study of blood T cell repertoires in COVID-19. About the study: Sources were T cells, B-cell-depleted T cells, or PBMCs; the material itself was cDNA or gDNA.

Libraries were prepared by immunoSEQ multiplex PCR; TCRdb keeps only in-frame clonotypes and omits some of them. The profile shows some 120,000 clones, roughly 86% of them singletons. The germline CDR1 and CDR2 sequences are WNHNN and SYGVQD (reference sequence). V was trimmed by 2 bases and J by 4 bases, leaving 14 bases between them. This CDR3 comprises 16 residues. This clonotype was obtained from a human donor in a cohort sampled during active COVID-19. The chain uses TRBV10-1 and TRBJ1-4; D gene unclear. The sequenced material came from peripheral blood. The DNA of the CDR3 is TGCGCCAGCAGTGAGCGGGGAGGACGGTTTAATGAAAAACTGTTTTTT. This gives the protein CASSERGGRFNEKLFF.